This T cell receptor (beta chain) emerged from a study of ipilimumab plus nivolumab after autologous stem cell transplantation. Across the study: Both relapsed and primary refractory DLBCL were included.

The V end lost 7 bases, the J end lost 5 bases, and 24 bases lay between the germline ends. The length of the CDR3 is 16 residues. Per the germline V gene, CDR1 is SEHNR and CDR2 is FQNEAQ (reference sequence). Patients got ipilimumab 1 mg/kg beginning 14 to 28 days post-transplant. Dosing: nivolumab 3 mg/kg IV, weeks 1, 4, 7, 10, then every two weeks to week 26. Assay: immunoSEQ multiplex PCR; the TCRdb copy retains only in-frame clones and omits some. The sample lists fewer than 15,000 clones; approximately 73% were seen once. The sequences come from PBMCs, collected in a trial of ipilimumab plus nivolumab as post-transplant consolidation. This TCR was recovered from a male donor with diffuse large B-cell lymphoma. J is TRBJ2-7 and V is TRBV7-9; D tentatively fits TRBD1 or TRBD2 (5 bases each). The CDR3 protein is CASTPLSGPGYHEQYF. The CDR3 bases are TGTGCCAGCACCCCTCTCTCGGGGCCGGGATACCACGAGCAGTACTTC.